This passage covers 5 T cell receptor beta chains from one sample sequenced in a study of identical twins. TCRdb used MiXCR to reprocess the 5' RACE reads, holding one entry per CDR3 protein. Of fewer than 800,000 distinct CDR3 sequences listed, less than 9% are singletons. The same sample was also used in a study of yellow fever vaccine responses in identical twins.

Sequencing input: PBMCs. The receptor source for this set is a woman between 18 and 29 years old in good health.

This chain connects TRBV29-1 to TRBJ1-2, with D hard to call. Trimming pared 4 bases from V and 1 base from J, leaving 10 bases between. The CDR3 runs to 13 residues. CDR1 SQVTM and CDR2 ANQGSEA come from the germline V gene. The chain's CDR3 is CSVGDVSNYGYTF. CDR3 in DNA: TGCAGCGTTGGAGACGTTAGTAACTATGGCTACACCTTC. The complete variable domain, with remaining parts taken from reference TRBV29-1 and TRBJ1-2, reads SAVISQKPSRDICQRGTSLTIQCQVDSQVTMMFWYRQQPGQSLTLIATANQGSEATYESGFVIDKFPISRPNLTFSTLTVSNMSPEDSSIYLCSVGDVSNYGYTFGSGTRLTVV.

A few counts support this clonotype. The chain carries TRBV29-1 and TRBJ2-7; 11 bases match TRBD2. The V gene end was trimmed by 3 bases and the J gene end by 2 bases; junction bases not matched to a gene: 12. This CDR3 has 17 amino acids. Germline V gene data show CDR1 as SQVTM and CDR2 as ANQGSEA. The CDR3 reads CSVDGTSGREGTYEQYF. CDR3 in DNA: TGCAGCGTTGACGGGACTAGCGGTCGCGAGGGGACCTACGAGCAGTACTTC.

CDR3 DNA sequence: TGTGCCAGCAGTTACTCGAGACTAGCGGGAGGAAACAATGAGCAGTTCTTC. This encodes CASSYSRLAGGNNEQFF. The rearrangement uses TRBV6-5 and TRBJ2-1; TRBD2 agrees at 13 bases. The CDR3 is 17 residues long. V gave up 0 bases and J gave up 5 bases; unmatched junction bases: 4. Germline V gene sequence: CDR1 MNHEY, CDR2 SVGAGI.

Only a few counts were recorded for this clonotype. This sequence joins TRBV2 and TRBJ1-2, with 10 positions matching TRBD1. Germline V gene data show CDR1 as SNHLY and CDR2 as FYNNEI. The V segment lost 0 bases and the J segment 2 bases; nucleotides outside the gene matches: 9. The CDR3 has 18 amino acids. CDR3: CASSEALPPGQGNYGYTF. DNA of the CDR3: TGTGCCAGCAGTGAAGCGCTTCCCCCGGGACAGGGGAACTATGGCTACACCTTC.

This clonotype was counted only a few times. The V call is TRBV5-1, the J call TRBJ2-3; 7 nucleotides agree with TRBD1. CDR3 length: 16 amino acids. Germline V gene sequence: CDR1 SGHRS, CDR2 YFSETQ. V shed 3 bases and J 5 bases; nucleotides not matched to a gene: 12. Here the CDR3 reads CASSSQPTGLQDTQYF. The CDR3 DNA follows: TGCGCCAGCAGCTCCCAACCGACAGGGTTGCAAGATACGCAGTATTTT.